Below, one T cell receptor (beta chain) is given with its context. The antigen remains undetermined. The record originates from a study of chemoradiotherapy in HPV16-positive cancers. Assay used: immunoSEQ multiplex PCR; TCRdb lists only in-frame clones, some missing. The sample yields about 8,600 clones, around nine tenths seen once. Samples were taken several times over chemoradiotherapy. General study results and limits: Candidate HPV-specific clones and E7-related TCR motifs grew in tumor during treatment. HPV-responsive T-cell expansion during chemoradiotherapy was linked to improved recurrence-free survival in HPV16-positive patients.

The sample in question was blood, obtained from a patient who underwent chemoradiotherapy. This TCR was recovered from a human donor with HPV-associated anogenital cancer.

CDR3 nucleotides: TGTGCCAGCAGTGAAATTTCCGGGTTAAGAAGCATTCAGTACTTC. It is translated as CASSEISGLRSIQYF. This chain uses TRBV6-1 with TRBJ2-4, with D unresolved. The CDR3 spans 15 residues. The germline gives CDR1 MNHNS, CDR2 SASEGT. Trimming left V 2 bases short and J 9 bases short, with 17 bases between.